This T cell receptor (beta chain) comes out of a study of blood T cell repertoires in COVID-19. Study-level information: Material from acute and convalescent COVID-19 was sourced from the United States, Italy and Spain. PBMCs, B-cell-depleted T cells, or T cells provided the cDNA or gDNA that made up the material.

Germline values: CDR1 SGHTA, CDR2 FQGNSA. This CDR3 region has 14 residues. The V and J ends lost 3 bases and 5 bases, in that order; junction bases with no gene match: 3. Clones were read by immunoSEQ multiplex PCR, and TCRdb kept only the in-frame ones, dropping some. The sample includes around 300,000 clones, about 89% of them seen just once. The rearrangement joins TRBV7-2 to TRBJ1-5, with 8 bases fitting TRBD1. The material sequenced was PBMCs or T cells enriched from blood (not recorded which). The sequence was obtained from a woman aged 25 to 39 who had recovered from COVID-19. The CDR3 loop is CASSFRQGYQPQHF. The CDR3 coding sequence is TGTGCCAGCAGCTTCAGACAGGGGTATCAGCCCCAGCATTTT.